The clone carrying this T cell receptor (beta chain) was observed a few times. The sample originates from a study of human T cells and chemical hapten exposure. It was the library that attached unique molecular identifiers to individual cDNA molecules. Each CDR3 protein is one row after TCRdb ran MiXCR on the RACE reads. The data hold under 50,000 distinct CDR3 sequences, with roughly 3.5% observed a single time. Time point indicated: healthy volunteer bleed at 6 weeks. It was unfractionated whole blood from which total RNA was extracted. Sequencing was performed on whole blood. This clonotype was obtained from a human donor in good health. Some clones in this sample may be carry-over from other donors' samples.

CDR3 in amino acids: CSATGQTYEQYF. The CDR3 DNA sequence: TGCAGTGCAACGGGACAAACCTACGAGCAGTACTTC. The V gene is TRBV20-1, the J gene TRBJ2-7, with D perhaps matching TRBD1 (6 bases). Trimming removed 6 bases from V and 2 bases from J, with 11 bases in between. Germline loops: CDR1 DFQATT, CDR2 SNEGSKA (reference sequence). This CDR3 is 12 amino acids long.